This T cell receptor (beta chain) was captured in a study of blood T cells in healthy people across ages. The CDR3 has 14 amino acids. In germline, CDR1 is DFQATT, CDR2 SNEGSKA (reference sequence). V lost 6 bases, J lost 2 bases, and 7 bases stayed unmatched. For the second PCR, which ran for about 6 to 11 cycles, a sample-barcoded 5' primer and a J-beta primer mix were used. MiXCR, run by TCRdb on the 5' RACE reads, gives a single entry per CDR3 protein. The sample lists over 1,200,000 distinct CDR3 sequences, around 59% occurring once. This clonotype was recorded a few times. One base away lies a much larger clone, so this may be a sequencing read error.

The TCR originated in a man in his late teens or twenties in good health. The chain recombines TRBV20-1 with TRBJ2-1, with 7 bases identical to TRBD1. The sample consisted of blood. CDR3 bases: TGCAGTGCATCCGGACAGGCTACCTACAATGAGCAGTTCTTC. This codes for CSASGQATYNEQFF.